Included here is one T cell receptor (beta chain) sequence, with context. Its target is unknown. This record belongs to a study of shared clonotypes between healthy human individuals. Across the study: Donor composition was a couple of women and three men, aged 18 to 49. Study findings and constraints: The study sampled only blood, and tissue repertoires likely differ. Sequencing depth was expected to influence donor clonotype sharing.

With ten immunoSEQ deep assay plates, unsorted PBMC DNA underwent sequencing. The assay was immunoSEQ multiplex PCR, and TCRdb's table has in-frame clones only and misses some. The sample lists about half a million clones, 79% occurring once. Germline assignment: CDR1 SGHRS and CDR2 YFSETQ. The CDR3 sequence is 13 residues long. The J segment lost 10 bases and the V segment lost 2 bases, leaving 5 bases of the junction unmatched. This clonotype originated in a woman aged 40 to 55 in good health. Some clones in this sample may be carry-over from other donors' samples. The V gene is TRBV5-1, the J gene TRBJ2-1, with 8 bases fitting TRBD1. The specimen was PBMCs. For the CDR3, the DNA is TGCGCCAGCAGCTTTCAACAGGGGGACGAGCAGTTCTTC. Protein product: CASSFQQGDEQFF.